A single sample gave rise to the 29 T cell receptor beta chains below, sequenced in a study of control samples from healthy donors and cancer patients (dated by TCRdb to the early 2020s). Library creation used the immunoSEQ multiplex PCR assay. This is the immuneACCESS table as TCRdb keeps it, with only in-frame sequences that have V and J called. A part of the clones is gone; compared with another copy, unresolved V genes explain less than half, and the rest is unexplained. This sample is represented by about 130,000 clones; approximately 90% of them were singletons. Clones ranked in the top ten supply more than 6.5% of the sample. The sample taken for sequencing was blood. Receptors were obtained from a young man in good health.

CDR3 nucleotides: TGTGCCAGCAGCCGGGGACAGGGGAACACTGAAGCTTTCTTT. Encoded protein: CASSRGQGNTEAFF. The V and J genes are TRBV7-6 and TRBJ1-1; 9 nucleotides agree with TRBD1. Germline V gives CDR1 SGHVS, CDR2 FNYEAQ. The CDR3 contains 14 residues. V shed 5 bases and J 1 base; nucleotides not matched to a gene: 2.

The gene calls are TRBV9 and TRBJ1-6, with TRBD1 as a possible D gene (5 bases). The CDR3 loop spans 17 amino acids. Trimming left V 4 bases short and J 2 bases short, with 16 bases between. CDR1 is SGDLS, CDR2 YYNGEE, per germline. The CDR3 sequence: CASSPGPPSPYNSPLHF. The CDR3, as DNA: TGTGCCAGCAGCCCGGGGCCCCCGAGCCCCTATAATTCACCCCTCCACTTT.

This chain links TRBV27 with TRBJ2-1; D call uncertain. The CDR3 loop spans 14 amino acids. Germline V gives CDR1 MNHEY, CDR2 SMNVEV (reference sequence). Deletions cut 1 base from V and 6 bases from J, with 10 bases between. For the CDR3, the DNA is TGTGCCAGCAGTTTATTGGCCAGCGTCAATGAGCAGTTCTTC. It is translated as CASSLLASVNEQFF.

This chain connects TRBV7-6 to TRBJ1-3; D may be TRBD1 (6 bases). The germline V gene encodes CDR1 SGHVS and CDR2 FNYEAQ. The CDR3 sequence is 15 residues long. With 5 bases removed from V and 0 bases from J, the gap between germline ends came to 11 bases. The CDR3 coding sequence is TGTGCCAGCAGCGCAGGACAGTTCTCTGGAAACACCATATATTTT. Its protein is CASSAGQFSGNTIYF.

The chain is built from TRBV19 and TRBJ1-5; D unresolved. Germline V gives CDR1 LNHDA, CDR2 SQIVND (reference sequence). With 3 bases removed from V and 0 bases from J, the gap between germline ends came to 9 bases. CDR3 length equals 15 residues. CDR3 nucleotides: TGTGCCAGTAGTATCGGCAGTTATAGCAATCAGCCCCAGCATTTT. Translating it yields CASSIGSYSNQPQHF.

The genes are TRBV5-1 and TRBJ2-7; D perhaps matches TRBD2 (5 bases). Trimming took off 2 bases at V and 0 bases at J, with 12 bases between the two ends. This CDR3 has 15 amino acids. In germline, CDR1 is SGHRS, CDR2 YFSETQ. The CDR3 loop reads CASSFGLLSSYEQYF. CDR3 DNA: TGCGCCAGCAGCTTCGGACTGTTAAGCTCCTACGAGCAGTACTTC.

This chain uses TRBV2 with TRBJ2-3; TRBD1 matches at 8 bases. The J segment lost 0 bases and the V segment lost 6 bases, leaving 17 bases of the junction unmatched. CDR3 size: 19 residues. Germline lookup yields CDR1 SNHLY and CDR2 FYNNEI. In nucleotides, the CDR3 is TGTGCCAGCAGGTCGGACAGGGCGGGATACCTTAAGAGCACAGATACGCAGTATTTT. It encodes CASRSDRAGYLKSTDTQYF.

The CDR3 protein is CASSQLAGGTDTQYF. CDR3 sequence (DNA): TGTGCCAGCAGTCAACTAGCGGGGGGCACAGATACGCAGTATTTT. V is TRBV6-4 and J is TRBJ2-3, with 11 bases that match TRBD2. This CDR3 region has 15 residues. The V gene end was trimmed by 5 bases and the J gene end by 1 base; junction bases not matched to a gene: 2. Germline values: CDR1 MRHNA, CDR2 SNTAGT.

In its sample, this clone was seen once. The chain has TRBV30 and TRBJ2-7, with 7 nucleotides matching TRBD2. Trimming at V came to 5 bases and at J to 4 bases, leaving 8 bases not matched to a gene. Per germline, CDR1 GTSNPN and CDR2 SVGIG (reference sequence). The CDR3 loop spans 13 amino acids. The CDR3 is CAWARWGGYEQYF. CDR3 nucleotides: TGTGCCTGGGCCCGGTGGGGGGGTTACGAGCAGTACTTC.

This chain uses TRBV7-9 with TRBJ1-1, with 8 nucleotides matching TRBD1. CDR3 length equals 16 residues. Trimming cost V 5 bases and J 0 bases; bases outside gene matches: 8. The germline V gene has CDR1 SEHNR and CDR2 FQNEAQ (reference sequence). This chain's CDR3 is CASSRPGGQVNTEAFF. CDR3 coding DNA: TGTGCCAGCAGCAGACCAGGGGGCCAAGTGAACACTGAAGCTTTCTTT.

The chain links TRBV3-1 (or the pseudogene TRBV3-2) to TRBJ2-3; D remains ambiguous. Germline CDR1 is LGHDT and CDR2 is YNNKEL (reference sequence). Trimming took 1 base from V and 4 from J, leaving 9 bases between them. This CDR3 region has 14 residues. The CDR3 region is CASSQAARPDTQYF. The CDR3 DNA follows: TGTGCCAGCAGCCAAGCCGCCCGCCCAGATACGCAGTATTTT.

The CDR3 DNA sequence: TGCAGCGTCGCTCGGACAAGTGGTAACTATGGCTACACCTTC. Amino acid sequence: CSVARTSGNYGYTF. The V and J genes are TRBV29-1 and TRBJ1-2, with a weak D call TRBD1 (5 bases). The CDR3 length is 14 residues. V lost 6 bases, J lost 1 base, and 15 bases lay in between. Germline CDR1 is SQVTM and CDR2 is ANQGSEA.

The chain links TRBV4-1 to TRBJ2-3; 7 bases align to TRBD2. The CDR3 length is 17 residues. The V gene end was trimmed by 4 bases and the J gene end by 0 bases; junction bases not matched to a gene: 10. Germline assignment: CDR1 MGHRA and CDR2 YSYEKL. The CDR3 region is CASSRLGWTSSTDTQYF. The CDR3 nucleotides are TGCGCCAGCAGCCGATTGGGCTGGACTAGTAGCACAGATACGCAGTATTTT.

The chain carries TRBV7-2 and TRBJ2-1; D perhaps matches TRBD1 (6 bases). Germline V gene lookup returns CDR1 SGHTA and CDR2 FQGNSA. The CDR3 spans 18 residues. V was shortened by 2 bases and J by 0 bases, with 17 bases between the two germline ends. This CDR3 is CASSLNRDTKSSYNEQFF. CDR3 bases: TGTGCCAGCAGCTTAAACCGGGACACTAAGAGCTCCTACAATGAGCAGTTCTTC.

In its sample, this clone was seen once. At one boundary the junction diverges from the germline segment, which might be a read error. The rearrangement uses TRBV6-6 and TRBJ2-2; D unresolved. The CDR3 totals 14 residues. Germline V gives CDR1 MNHNY, CDR2 SVGAGI (reference sequence). Here the CDR3 reads CASSFPMNSGELFF. The CDR3 DNA sequence: TGTGCCAGCAGCTTCCCCATGAACTCCGGGGAGCTGTTTTTT.

The V gene is TRBV5-1, the J gene TRBJ1-5, with D perhaps TRBD1 (6 bases). Germline V gene data show CDR1 as SGHRS and CDR2 as YFSETQ. The CDR3 has 14 amino acids. With 2 bases removed from V and 5 bases from J, the gap between germline ends came to 11 bases. The CDR3 coding sequence is TGCGCCAGCAGCTTCGGGACAAATGATCAGCCCCAGCATTTT. This codes for CASSFGTNDQPQHF.

This chain connects TRBV7-9 to TRBJ1-2, with TRBD1 matching 9 bases. Germline CDR1 SEHNR, CDR2 FQNEAQ (reference sequence). The CDR3 spans 14 residues. With 5 bases clipped from V and 8 bases from J, the junction kept 9 bases outside the gene matches. The CDR3 here is CASSPPGTGLGYTF. CDR3 nucleotides: TGTGCCAGCAGCCCGCCGGGGACAGGGCTGGGCTACACCTTC.

This clone was found once. This chain links TRBV13 with TRBJ2-7; D may correspond to TRBD1 or TRBD2 (5 bases each). Trimming took 0 bases from V and 6 from J, leaving 9 bases between them. CDR3 length: 13 amino acids. Per the germline V gene, CDR1 is PRHDT and CDR2 is FYEKMQ (reference sequence). This CDR3 is CASSLGAGAEQYF. The CDR3 DNA reads as TGTGCCAGCAGCTTAGGGGCCGGGGCCGAGCAGTACTTC.

Regarding this clone: Other DNA sequences in the sample encode the same CDR3. The gene calls are TRBV5-1 and TRBJ1-2; D ambiguous. The CDR3 is made up of 12 amino acids. Germline V CDR1 and CDR2: SGHRS, YFSETQ. Trimming took 0 bases from V and 8 from J, leaving 8 bases between them. The CDR3 DNA sequence: TGCGCCAGCAGCTTGGACGCCTCCGGCTACACCTTC. This gives the protein CASSLDASGYTF.

There are a few counts of this clone. The chain combines TRBV7-9 with TRBJ1-1; no reliable D call. Between the trimmed V and J ends, which lost 5 bases and 5 bases, there was a span of 15 bases. The germline gives CDR1 SEHNR, CDR2 FQNEAQ (reference sequence). The CDR3 totals 14 residues. The chain's CDR3 is CASSPRAGRTEAFF. The CDR3 nucleotides are TGTGCCAGCAGCCCGCGAGCGGGGAGGACTGAAGCTTTCTTT.

The chain couples TRBV4-1 to TRBJ1-1; D remains ambiguous. The CDR3 consists of 15 residues. V lost 1 base, J lost 4 bases, and 13 bases lay in between. Germline lookup yields CDR1 MGHRA and CDR2 YSYEKL. The CDR3 is CASSQVLQIGTEAFF. CDR3 DNA: TGCGCCAGCAGCCAAGTTCTCCAGATTGGCACTGAAGCTTTCTTT.

The chain uses TRBV16 and TRBJ1-5; D perhaps matches TRBD1 (5 bases). V was cut by 4 bases and J by 7 bases, with 14 bases left in between. Germline V gene data show CDR1 as KGHSY and CDR2 as FQNENV. The CDR3 spans 14 residues. The CDR3 loop is CASSPGQGRQPQHF. CDR3 nucleotide sequence: TGTGCCAGCAGCCCCGGGCAGGGACGGCAGCCCCAGCATTTT. The whole variable domain, remainder taken from reference TRBV16 and TRBJ1-5, is GEEVAQTPKHLVRGEGQKAKLYCAPIKGHSYVFWYQQVLKNEFKFLISFQNENVFDETGMPKERFSAKCLPNSPCSLEIQATKLEDSAVYFCASSPGQGRQPQHFGDGTRLSIL.

The J gene is TRBJ2-7, the V gene TRBV5-1; TRBD1 is a possible D gene (5 bases). The CDR3 is made up of 14 amino acids. Germline values: CDR1 SGHRS, CDR2 YFSETQ. V was trimmed by 4 bases and J by 2 bases, leaving 13 bases between them. The CDR3 protein is CASSKGQVAYEQYF. The CDR3 DNA sequence: TGCGCCAGCAGCAAAGGACAAGTCGCCTACGAGCAGTACTTC.

The rearrangement joins TRBV7-9 to TRBJ2-7, with D tentatively TRBD1 (5 bases). This CDR3 comprises 16 residues. V shed 1 base and J shed 0 bases, with 13 bases lying between them. Germline CDR1 reads SEHNR; CDR2 reads FQNEAQ (reference sequence). The CDR3 DNA reads TGTGCCAGCAGCTTAGTGGGCAGGGTCGGCTCCTACGAGCAGTACTTC. Its protein is CASSLVGRVGSYEQYF. Full variable domain (missing parts from reference TRBV7-9 and TRBJ2-7): DTGVSQNPRHKITKRGQNVTFRCDPISEHNRLYWYRQTLGQGPEFLTYFQNEAQLEKSRLLSDRFSAERPKGSFSTLEIQRTEQGDSAMYLCASSLVGRVGSYEQYFGPGTRLTVT.

J is TRBJ2-1 and V is TRBV5-1, with D perhaps TRBD1 or TRBD2 (5 bases each). Germline CDR1 is SGHRS and CDR2 is YFSETQ. The CDR3 runs 16 residues. Trimming removed 3 bases at V and 8 bases at J, with 21 bases between. CDR3 coding DNA: TGCGCCAGCAGCTATTACGGGACCCTAATCCTCGATGAGCAGTTCTTC. Its translation: CASSYYGTLILDEQFF.

The chain employs TRBV27 and TRBJ2-3; 9 positions agree with TRBD2. Per the germline V gene, CDR1 is MNHEY and CDR2 is SMNVEV (reference sequence). Germline trimming cut 6 bases from V and 1 base from J; bases unmatched to any gene: 8. This CDR3 spans 16 amino acids. CDR3 protein: CASSRMIAGGTDTQYF. The CDR3 DNA sequence: TGTGCCAGCAGCCGGATGATAGCGGGGGGCACAGATACGCAGTATTTT.

The chain carries TRBV5-1 and TRBJ2-5; 8 bases match TRBD1. Per germline, CDR1 SGHRS and CDR2 YFSETQ. Unmatched junction bases numbered 4, after V lost 3 bases and J lost 3 bases. CDR3 length: 14 residues. CDR3 in DNA: TGCGCCAGCAGCTCAGTGACAGGGGAAGAGACCCAGTACTTC. Its translation: CASSSVTGEETQYF.

The rearrangement links TRBV30 to TRBJ2-3; D not resolved. V was clipped by 4 bases and J by 0 bases, with 5 bases between them. From germline, CDR1 is GTSNPN and CDR2 SVGIG (reference sequence). This CDR3 contains 12 residues. DNA of the CDR3: TGTGCCTGGACCGAAAGCACAGATACGCAGTATTTT. It yields the protein CAWTESTDTQYF. Drawing the rest from reference TRBV30 and TRBJ2-3, the complete variable domain is SQTIHQWPATLVQPVGSPLSLECTVEGTSNPNLYWYRQAAGRGLQLLFYSVGIGQISSEVPQNLSASRPQDRQFILSSKKLLLSDSGFYLCAWTESTDTQYFGPGTRLTVL.

The gene calls are TRBV2 and TRBJ1-6; 8 positions agree with TRBD1. Trimming removed 4 bases from V and 12 bases from J; junction bases left unmatched: 8. The germline CDR1 and CDR2 sequences are SNHLY and FYNNEI. This CDR3 region has 14 residues. For the CDR3, the DNA is TGTGCCAGCAGTGTCCAGGGGGCTAGAGGACCCCTCCACTTT. It encodes CASSVQGARGPLHF.